The 15 T cell receptor beta chains reported below all come from one sample, sequenced in a study of blood T cell repertoires in COVID-19. Using immunoSEQ multiplex PCR, the repertoire was profiled, and TCRdb retains in-frame clones only, with some absent. This sample carries about 52,000 clones, around 86% of them seen once, and the ten largest clones take 10% to 13%. The sample comprised peripheral blood. These receptors were taken from a human donor in a cohort sampled during active COVID-19.

For the CDR3, the DNA is TGTGCCAGCTCCCCCGAGACAGGGGTAGGAAACACCATATATTTT. The encoded protein is CASSPETGVGNTIYF. V is TRBV18 and J is TRBJ1-3, with 8 bases that match TRBD1. V shed 6 bases, J shed 4 bases, and the junction held 8 bases outside the gene matches. This CDR3 is built from 15 residues. Per the germline V gene, CDR1 is KGHSH and CDR2 is LQKENI.

This clone has a single count. The V and J genes are TRBV6-2 or TRBV6-3 and TRBJ2-2; TRBD2 matches at 9 bases. Germline lookup yields CDR1 MNHEY and CDR2 SVGEGT. The V segment lost 2 bases and the J segment 7 bases; nucleotides outside the gene matches: 8. This CDR3 spans 16 amino acids. The chain's CDR3 is CASSYIAGVLGGELFF. In nucleotides, the CDR3 is TGTGCCAGCAGTTACATAGCGGGGGTACTTGGCGGGGAGCTGTTTTTT.

The V gene is TRBV7-2, the J gene TRBJ2-5, with 7 bases lining up with TRBD2. Losses at the gene ends were 4 bases for V and 2 bases for J; bases not matched to a gene: 7. The CDR3 sequence is 15 residues long. Germline-derived CDR1 and CDR2 are SGHTA and FQGNSA. The CDR3 region has the DNA TGTGCCAGCAGCTCACCGGGACTACCTCAAGAGACCCAGTACTTC. Translating it yields CASSSPGLPQETQYF.

This sequence joins TRBV9 and TRBJ1-6; D uncertain. Germline CDR1 is SGDLS and CDR2 is YYNGEE. V was clipped by 0 bases and J by 9 bases, with 13 bases between them. The CDR3 spans 15 residues. The CDR3: CASSVVASPGSPLHF. The CDR3, as DNA: TGTGCCAGCAGCGTAGTTGCCAGTCCGGGTTCACCCCTCCACTTT.

The chain uses TRBV7-8 and TRBJ2-7; 10 nucleotides align to TRBD1. The CDR3 length is 16 residues. Germline CDR1 is SGHVS and CDR2 is FQNEAQ. Losses at the gene ends were 5 bases for V and 2 bases for J; bases not matched to a gene: 9. CDR3 DNA sequence: TGTGCCAGCAGCCTCCGAACCGGGACAGGGGCCTACGAGCAGTACTTC. Encoded protein: CASSLRTGTGAYEQYF.

The V call is TRBV28, the J call TRBJ1-2; 8 nucleotides agree with TRBD1. Trimming at V came to 7 bases and at J to 7 bases, leaving 8 bases not matched to a gene. This CDR3 contains 13 residues. The germline V gene encodes CDR1 MDHEN and CDR2 SYDVKM. The CDR3 region has the DNA TGTGCCAGCAAGACGACAGGGGTGGCTGGCTACACCTTC. This encodes CASKTTGVAGYTF.

This clone was found once. The J gene is TRBJ1-1, the V gene TRBV28, with 7 positions matching TRBD1. The CDR3 has 14 residues. V dropped 7 bases and J dropped 6; count of bases not matched to a gene: 11. The germline V gene has CDR1 MDHEN and CDR2 SYDVKM. The CDR3 sequence is CASISTTGSSEAFF. The CDR3 region has the DNA TGTGCCAGCATTTCCACGACAGGGAGCTCTGAAGCTTTCTTT.

This clone was observed once. The chain links TRBV7-8 to TRBJ1-1; D might be TRBD1 (6 bases). CDR1 is SGHVS and CDR2 is FQNEAQ in the germline V gene. Trimming left V 5 bases short and J 11 bases short, with 12 bases between. There are 11 residues in the CDR3. The CDR3 is CASSRTGPAFF. As DNA, the CDR3 is TGTGCCAGCAGCCGAACAGGGCCCGCTTTCTTT.

The chain links TRBV3-1 (or the pseudogene TRBV3-2) to TRBJ2-7, with D possibly being TRBD2 (7 bases). V was trimmed by 1 base and J by 10 bases, leaving 11 bases between them. The CDR3 totals 12 residues. Per the germline V gene, CDR1 is LGHDT and CDR2 is YNNKEL (reference sequence). CDR3 bases: TGTGCCAGCAGCCAAGGAGGGGGGGAACAGTACTTC. This codes for CASSQGGGEQYF.

The chain employs TRBV10-3 and TRBJ2-1; TRBD2 aligns across 11 bases. Trimming cost V 6 bases and J 1 base; bases outside gene matches: 14. The CDR3 totals 19 residues. CDR1 is ENHRY, CDR2 SYGVKD, per germline. This CDR3 reads CAISSASGRPTGSYNEQFF. Written as DNA, the CDR3 is TGTGCCATCAGCAGCGCTAGCGGGAGGCCAACGGGGTCCTACAATGAGCAGTTCTTC.

Notes on this clone: Other DNA sequences from this sample encode an identical CDR3 as well. The V gene is TRBV28, the J gene TRBJ2-5; no definite D call. Germline assignment: CDR1 MDHEN and CDR2 SYDVKM. This CDR3 comprises 12 residues. V lost 4 bases and J lost 0, with 3 bases in between. CDR3 bases: TGTGCCAGCAGTTCCTACCAAGAGACCCAGTACTTC. Its protein product is CASSSYQETQYF.

V gene TRBV27 combines with J gene TRBJ2-1, with TRBD2 matching over 9 bases. Germline V CDR1 and CDR2: MNHEY, SMNVEV (reference sequence). The CDR3 is made up of 16 amino acids. The J segment lost 4 bases and the V segment lost 6 bases, leaving 10 bases of the junction unmatched. CDR3 region: CASSRLASGNYNEQFF. The CDR3 DNA sequence: TGTGCCAGCAGCCGTCTCGCTAGCGGGAATTACAATGAGCAGTTCTTC.

The rearrangement joins TRBV6-4 to TRBJ2-7; TRBD1 might be the D (6 bases). V lost 6 bases to trimming and J lost 1 base, with 13 bases between them. CDR1 is MRHNA, CDR2 SNTAGT, per germline. The CDR3 loop spans 14 amino acids. CDR3 coding DNA: TGTGCCAGCAGCGCCGACAGGACTTCCTACGAGCAGTACTTC. Translation: CASSADRTSYEQYF.

The chain carries TRBV21-1 and TRBJ1-2. TRBV21-1 is listed as a pseudogene. The CDR3 sequence is 13 residues long. CDR3 DNA sequence: TGTGCCAGCAGCAAAGGCCACTCTCCTGGCTACACCTTC. Amino acid sequence: CASSKGHSPGYTF.

The chain links TRBV5-4 to TRBJ2-7; 7 nucleotides match TRBD2. The CDR3 length is 15 residues. Germline V gene sequence: CDR1 SGHNT, CDR2 YYREEE (reference sequence). The V and J ends lost 3 bases and 4 bases, in that order; junction bases with no gene match: 10. CDR3: CASSSPGLPNYEQYF. The CDR3 DNA sequence: TGTGCCAGCAGCTCACCGGGACTACCTAATTACGAGCAGTACTTC.